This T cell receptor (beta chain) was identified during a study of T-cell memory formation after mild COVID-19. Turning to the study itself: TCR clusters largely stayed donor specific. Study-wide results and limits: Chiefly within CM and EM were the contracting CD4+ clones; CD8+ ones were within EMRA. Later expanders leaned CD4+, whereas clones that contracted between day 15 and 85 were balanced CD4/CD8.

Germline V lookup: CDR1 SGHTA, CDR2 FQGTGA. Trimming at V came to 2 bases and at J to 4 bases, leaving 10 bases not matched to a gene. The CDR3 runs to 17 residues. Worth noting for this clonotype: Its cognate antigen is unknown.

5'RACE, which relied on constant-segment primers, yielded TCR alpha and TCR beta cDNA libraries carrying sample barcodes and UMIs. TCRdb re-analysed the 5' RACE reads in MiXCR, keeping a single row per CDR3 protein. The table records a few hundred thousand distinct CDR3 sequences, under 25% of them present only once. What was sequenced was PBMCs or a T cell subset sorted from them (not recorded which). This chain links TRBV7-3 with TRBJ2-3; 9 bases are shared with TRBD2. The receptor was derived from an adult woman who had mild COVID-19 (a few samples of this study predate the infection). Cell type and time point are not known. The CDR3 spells CASSLAVLSGSADTQYF. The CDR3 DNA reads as TGTGCCAGCAGCTTAGCGGTCCTTAGCGGGAGCGCAGATACGCAGTATTTT.